The rows below give T cell receptor beta chains drawn from one sample of a study of blood T cell repertoires in COVID-19. The method was immunoSEQ multiplex PCR; TCRdb's version includes in-frame clones alone and lacks a portion of them. The table records 150,000 to 180,000 clones, roughly four fifths of them present only once. Sequencing input: peripheral blood. Receptors were obtained from an elderly man with acute or convalescent COVID-19. Each CDR3 is given without its conserved first and last residue. Size is omitted from some rows. Given values are once, few, many or a class for expanded clones.

V gene | clone size | CDR3 protein
TRBV5-1 | few | ASSVQENTEAF
TRBV3-1/TRBV3-2 | . | ASSQDQGGAWGRTEAF
TRBV6-5 | . | ASSYSRWGDTEAF
TRBV7-6 | . | ASSLGAGLDTQY
TRBV30 | few | AWSQSGPQH
TRBV6-2/TRBV6-3 | . | ASSRQEGNQPQH
TRBV11-3 | . | ASSLGAREQY
TRBV24-1 | . | ATRAQGAGGYT
TRBV3-1/TRBV3-2 | . | ASSQVGVLGNTIY
TRBV28 | . | ASSLGQEPPYYGYT
TRBV12-5 | . | ASGLSGRGPNYGYT
TRBV3-1/TRBV3-2 | . | ASSQGGGISGNTIY
TRBV9 | . | ASSAQGHEQY
TRBV18 | . | ASSRDRGYNEQF
TRBV7-3 | . | ASSFGLNTGELF
TRBV19 | . | ASSIDGQVWPGELF
TRBV28 | once | ASTLRARTSGWGELF
TRBV4-2 | once | ASSQDPPGSYHSPLH
TRBV2 | many | ASMMVGGYGYT
TRBV9 | . | ASSGQGDPIGANVLT
TRBV6-2/TRBV6-3 | once | ASSTPGHQNTEAF
TRBV10-3 | . | AISDPGTGTNYGYT
TRBV11-2 | . | ASSSGLFENEKLF
TRBV5-1 | few | ASSGDRDRGPSGNTIY
TRBV21-1 | . | ASTVDREGVRAEAF
TRBV11-2 | once | ASSLVGAVGELF
TRBV27 | . | ASSWGRDRGNTGELF
TRBV5-1 | . | ASSLGGTNSYEQY
TRBV21-1 | . | ASSKAGTRPTDTQY
TRBV5-1 | . | ASSLGQGKYNEQF
TRBV5-4 | . | ASGDTDSTDTQY
TRBV7-2 | . | ASSSQGGVYEQY
TRBV19 | . | ASRKDRAVSNEKLF
TRBV25-1 | . | ASSGGQSYT
TRBV5-1 | . | ASSLGIQGEAF
TRBV5-4 | . | ASSFLAGGNSYEQY
TRBV19 | . | ASTSVSSYNEQF
TRBV5-1 | . | ASSLGTVDTDTQY
TRBV3-1/TRBV3-2 | . | ASSQDRGAEAF
TRBV19 | . | ASSRGEGYYEQY
TRBV10-1 | . | ASSEWTSGGQKETQY
TRBV28 | . | ATPRGETQY
TRBV27 | . | ASAGGDSNQPQH
TRBV5-1 | few | ASSAGGTGATNYGYT
TRBV10-1 | . | ASSESPGTNQPQH
TRBV29-1 | . | SVESQGTGELF
TRBV9 | . | ASSVTGEQF
TRBV4-1 | . | ASSQPQGAGGANVLT
TRBV5-1 | . | ASSSNGGGWADTQY
TRBV4-1 | few | ASSQRNGGAGENTEAF
TRBV19 | . | ASSATGTYGYT
TRBV5-3 | . | ARSVTGENPQETQY